Presented here are 12 T cell receptor beta chains from one specimen sequenced in a study of T cells in Graves' hyperthyroidism and ophthalmopathy. Template material for amplifying TCR beta CDR3 regions consisted of RNA transcripts. The HTBI primer set served for first-round RT-PCR of the TCR CDR3. From the multiplex PCR reads, TCRdb called clonotypes with MiXCR, one entry per CDR3 protein. The sample records a few hundred thousand distinct CDR3 sequences, roughly 15% being singletons. The sequenced material came from blood. The receptors were gathered from a woman aged 50 to 60 with Graves' hyperthyroidism that later progressed to Graves' ophthalmopathy.

The chain links TRBV6-2 or TRBV6-3 to TRBJ2-1; D is perhaps TRBD2 (6 bases). The V and J ends lost 5 bases and 9 bases respectively, with 11 bases between them. The CDR3 covers 12 residues. Germline loops: CDR1 MNHEY, CDR2 SVGEGT. CDR3 coding DNA: TGTGCCAGCAGTCCTTCTAGCGTTGAGCAGTTCTTC. Encoded protein: CASSPSSVEQFF.

This clonotype was observed at least ten times. The V and J genes are TRBV7-9 and TRBJ2-2; unclear D gene. With 5 bases removed from V and 8 bases from J, the gap between germline ends came to 6 bases. Germline values: CDR1 SEHNR, CDR2 FQNEAQ (reference sequence). This CDR3 has 11 amino acids. The DNA of the CDR3 is TGTGCCAGCAGCCCTGGAGGGGAGCTGTTTTTT. It encodes CASSPGGELFF. The whole variable domain, filled in from reference TRBV7-9 and TRBJ2-2, reads DTGVSQNPRHKITKRGQNVTFRCDPISEHNRLYWYRQTLGQGPEFLTYFQNEAQLEKSRLLSDRFSAERPKGSFSTLEIQRTEQGDSAMYLCASSPGGELFFGEGSRLTVL.

The chain couples TRBV7-2 to TRBJ1-5; D remains ambiguous. The germline gives CDR1 SGHTA, CDR2 FQGNSA. This CDR3 has 16 amino acids. With 1 base removed from V and 1 base from J, the gap between germline ends came to 11 bases. CDR3 sequence reads: CASSLVSGFSNQPQHF. CDR3 sequence (DNA): TGTGCCAGCAGCTTAGTATCCGGGTTCAGCAATCAGCCCCAGCATTTT.

This clonotype came up a few times. The chain is built from TRBV19 and TRBJ2-2; 11 nucleotides line up with TRBD2. The CDR3 consists of 16 residues. With 6 bases clipped from V and 5 bases from J, the junction kept 8 bases outside the gene matches. The germline V gene has CDR1 LNHDA and CDR2 SQIVND (reference sequence). CDR3 nucleotide sequence: TGTGCCAGTAGCCAGAGACTAGCGGGACGAACCGGGGAGCTGTTTTTT. Translation: CASSQRLAGRTGELFF.

The chain employs TRBV12-3 or TRBV12-4 and TRBJ2-1; TRBD1 is a possible D gene (5 bases). V shed 3 bases and J shed 12 bases, with 21 bases lying between them. The CDR3 consists of 15 residues. The DNA for the CDR3 is TGTGCCAGCAGTTTGTTGGGTAGGGGCGTAGGCGGGCAGTTCTTC. This codes for CASSLLGRGVGGQFF.

This clonotype appeared many times. The gene calls are TRBV11-2 and TRBJ1-1; D uncertain. Between the trimmed V and J ends, which lost 3 bases and 1 base, there was a span of 6 bases. This CDR3 is built from 13 residues. Germline V lookup: CDR1 SGHAT, CDR2 FQNNGV. The CDR3 sequence is CASSFSQNTEAFF. The CDR3 DNA follows: TGTGCCAGCAGCTTTAGCCAGAACACTGAAGCTTTCTTT.

This clonotype was counted at least ten times. The chain joins TRBV24-1 to TRBJ2-1; perhaps D is TRBD1 or TRBD2 (5 bases each). The CDR3 is made up of 12 amino acids. CDR1 and CDR2 from the germline V gene are KGHDR and SFDVKD. The V end was cut by 7 bases, the J end by 7 bases, with 10 bases between. This CDR3 is CATRGTVNEQFF. The CDR3 DNA sequence: TGTGCCACCAGGGGGACGGTTAATGAGCAGTTCTTC.

The chain couples TRBV5-4 to TRBJ2-3, with 9 bases matching TRBD2. CDR3 length: 15 amino acids. Germline lookup yields CDR1 SGHNT and CDR2 YYREEE (reference sequence). The junction had 7 bases not matched to a gene; V was cut back by 4 bases and J by 4 bases. CDR3 region: CASSPPGLAADTQYF. For the CDR3, the DNA is TGTGCCAGCAGCCCTCCGGGACTAGCCGCAGATACGCAGTATTTT.

This clonotype was counted ten times or more. This chain links TRBV18 with TRBJ1-5, with D perhaps TRBD1 (5 bases). Between the trimmed V and J ends, which lost 1 base and 5 bases, there was a span of 15 bases. CDR1 and CDR2 (germline): KGHSH, LQKENI. The CDR3 runs 16 residues. CDR3 loop: CASSPLGGLGDQPQHF. The DNA of the CDR3 is TGTGCCAGCTCACCACTCGGGGGATTGGGTGATCAGCCCCAGCATTTT.

This clonotype was detected many times. The V and J genes are TRBV30 and TRBJ2-3, with 7 bases identical to TRBD2. Germline CDR1 reads GTSNPN; CDR2 reads SVGIG (reference sequence). V dropped 2 bases and J dropped 3; count of bases not matched to a gene: 8. This CDR3 has 15 amino acids. The CDR3: CAWSSGSGPTDTQYF. The DNA for the CDR3 is TGTGCCTGGAGTTCGGGTAGCGGGCCGACAGATACGCAGTATTTT.

This clonotype has ten or more counts. The gene calls are TRBV20-1 and TRBJ2-1, with D tentatively TRBD1 (6 bases). This CDR3 has 12 amino acids. Germline loops: CDR1 DFQATT, CDR2 SNEGSKA (reference sequence). The V end was cut by 5 bases, the J end by 5 bases, with 10 bases between. The CDR3 reads CSAQGWDNEQFF. The CDR3 nucleotides read TGCAGTGCTCAGGGGTGGGACAATGAGCAGTTCTTC.

This chain joins TRBV3-1 and TRBJ1-2; 9 positions agree with TRBD1. CDR1 LGHDT and CDR2 YNNKEL come from the germline V gene (reference sequence). CDR3 length: 14 amino acids. J was trimmed by 5 bases and V by 4 bases; bases with no gene match: 5. The CDR3 nucleotides are TGTGCCAGCAGCCGACAGGGGGATGGGTATGGCTACACCTTC. This translates into CASSRQGDGYGYTF.